The clone carrying this T cell receptor (beta chain) was recorded many times. Unique molecular identifiers tagged the TCRbeta library. MiXCR, run by TCRdb on the PCR reads, gives a single entry per CDR3 protein. The sample has roughly 610,000 distinct CDR3 sequences; more than 9% are singletons. This specimen comes from a study of T-cell reconstitution after alpha-beta-depleted transplantation in children. The CDR3 totals 13 residues. Trimming removed 3 bases at V and 4 bases at J, with 6 bases between. The sequence was obtained from a human donor who donated a stem cell graft to a child with acute myeloid leukemia. This sequence joins TRBV12-3 or TRBV12-4 and TRBJ2-2; no firm D call. The input for sequencing was PBMCs from the stem cell graft donor, taken from the stem cell graft. The DNA for the CDR3 is TGTGCCAGCAGTTTTCTTGCCACCGGGGAGCTGTTTTTT. This encodes CASSFLATGELFF.